One and the same sample provided the 28 T cell receptor beta chains below, sequenced in a study of cytomegalovirus exposure and HLA in healthy donors. Vbeta (60) and Jbeta (13) primers were used in the PCR. The repertoire was sequenced with immunoSEQ multiplex PCR; TCRdb's copy has only in-frame clones and lacks some. Found here are 95,000 to 150,000 clones, 8% to 11% of them singletons; the top ten hold about 4.7%. Sequencing was performed on PBMCs. All receptors derive from a woman aged 18-29 years in good health and CMV-seropositive.

This clone was picked up a small number of times. This rearrangement joins TRBV9 to TRBJ2-7; 7 bases match TRBD2. J gave up 3 bases and V 0 bases, and 6 bases lay outside the gene matches. Germline V gene lookup returns CDR1 SGDLS and CDR2 YYNGEE. This CDR3 is built from 15 residues. DNA for the CDR3: TGTGCCAGCAGCGTAGAATCTAGCGGCAGCTACGAGCAGTACTTC. It specifies CASSVESSGSYEQYF.

This chain uses TRBV5-4 with TRBJ2-1, with 8 bases lining up with TRBD2. The CDR3 has 16 amino acids. Losses at the gene ends were 4 bases for V and 1 base for J; bases not matched to a gene: 7. From germline, CDR1 is SGHNT and CDR2 YYREEE (reference sequence). The CDR3 protein is CASSGGTRGSYNEQFF. Here the CDR3 DNA reads TGTGCCAGCAGCGGGGGGACTAGAGGATCCTACAATGAGCAGTTCTTC.

Only a few counts were recorded for this clone. The rearrangement links TRBV5-4 to TRBJ1-2; 7 nucleotides match TRBD1. Germline V lookup: CDR1 SGHNT, CDR2 YYREEE (reference sequence). V was pared by 2 bases and J by 3 bases, with 4 bases of the junction left unmatched. This CDR3 is 14 amino acids long. As DNA, the CDR3 is TGTGCCAGCAGCTTTGAGGGGGCGGACTATGGCTACACCTTC. This gives the protein CASSFEGADYGYTF.

V usage is TRBV5-4 and J usage is TRBJ2-7, with D perhaps matching TRBD2 (6 bases). The germline CDR1 and CDR2 sequences are SGHNT and YYREEE (reference sequence). This CDR3 is built from 14 residues. V was clipped by 2 bases and J by 0 bases, with 9 bases between them. The CDR3 spells CASSFGDSSYEQYF. CDR3 DNA sequence: TGTGCCAGCAGCTTTGGGGACTCCTCCTACGAGCAGTACTTC.

This clone was seen only a few times. V usage is TRBV27 and J usage is TRBJ2-4; unclear D gene. The germline V gene encodes CDR1 MNHEY and CDR2 SMNVEV (reference sequence). Deletions cut 3 bases from V and 0 bases from J, with 9 bases between. This CDR3 has 15 amino acids. The CDR3 nucleotides are TGTGCCAGCAGTTTTAACTCCCCAGCCAAAAACATTCAGTACTTC. Protein product: CASSFNSPAKNIQYF.

There are a few counts of this clone. V and J are TRBV7-9 and TRBJ2-7, with D perhaps TRBD1 (6 bases). The CDR3 covers 13 residues. Trimming removed 4 bases from V and 4 bases from J, with 11 bases in between. The germline gives CDR1 SEHNR, CDR2 FQNEAQ (reference sequence). The chain's CDR3 is CASSSGQSYEQYF. The CDR3 nucleotides read TGTGCCAGCAGCTCTGGACAGTCTTACGAGCAGTACTTC.

In this sample, this clone turned up a few times. The rearrangement joins TRBV7-6 to TRBJ2-5; tentative D call: TRBD1 (6 bases). The CDR3 spans 16 residues. Germline lookup yields CDR1 SGHVS and CDR2 FNYEAQ. Trimming shortened V by 1 base and J by 5 bases, and 17 bases separated the two germline ends. CDR3 in amino acids: CASSLGQADWDETQYF. The CDR3, as DNA: TGTGCCAGCAGCTTAGGACAGGCAGATTGGGATGAGACCCAGTACTTC.

The J gene is TRBJ1-1, the V gene TRBV28; 10 nucleotides line up with TRBD1. Per the germline V gene, CDR1 is MDHEN and CDR2 is SYDVKM. This CDR3 comprises 18 residues. The V segment lost 4 bases and the J segment 2 bases; nucleotides outside the gene matches: 13. CDR3 in amino acids: CASSSTSGDRGPNTEAFF. CDR3 in DNA: TGTGCCAGCAGTTCTACCTCAGGGGACAGGGGCCCAAACACTGAAGCTTTCTTT.

The chain combines TRBV14 with TRBJ1-2; D is perhaps TRBD1 (6 bases). Trimming cost V 3 bases and J 2 bases, with 7 bases left between them. The CDR3 totals 13 residues. Germline-derived CDR1 and CDR2 are SGHDN and FVKESK. CDR3: CASSQDRNYGYTF. The CDR3 nucleotides are TGTGCCAGCAGCCAGGACAGAAACTATGGCTACACCTTC.

This clone was recorded a few times. The gene calls are TRBV4-1 and TRBJ1-1, with D possibly being TRBD1 (5 bases). Between the trimmed V and J ends, which lost 0 bases and 5 bases, there was a span of 10 bases. The length of the CDR3 is 14 residues. Germline V gene data show CDR1 as MGHRA and CDR2 as YSYEKL. CDR3 bases: TGCGCCAGCAGCCAAGATATTAGGGGTACTGAAGCTTTCTTT. It is translated as CASSQDIRGTEAFF.

The V call is TRBV5-1, the J call TRBJ1-2; a weak D match, TRBD1 (5 bases). The CDR3 sequence is 12 residues long. Germline V gene data show CDR1 as SGHRS and CDR2 as YFSETQ. V was clipped by 5 bases and J by 5 bases, with 10 bases between them. The CDR3 loop reads CASRDGTYGYTF. The CDR3 DNA reads as TGCGCCAGCAGGGACGGGACTTATGGCTACACCTTC. Based on the CDR3 plus reference TRBV5-1 and TRBJ1-2, the full variable domain is KAGVTQTPRYLIKTRGQQVTLSCSPISGHRSVSWYQQTPGQGLQFLFEYFSETQRNKGNFPGRFSGRQFSNSRSEMNVSTLELGDSALYLCASRDGTYGYTFGSGTRLTVV.

The chain couples TRBV6-1 to TRBJ1-5, with D perhaps TRBD1 (6 bases). Germline loops: CDR1 MNHNS, CDR2 SASEGT. The CDR3 has 14 residues. Trimming cost V 5 bases and J 2 bases, with 10 bases left between them. This CDR3 is CASSSRGGNQPQHF. CDR3 DNA: TGTGCCAGCAGTAGCAGGGGCGGCAATCAGCCCCAGCATTTT.

This clone was counted between two and nine times. The chain is built from TRBV6-5 and TRBJ2-1; TRBD1 is a possible D gene (5 bases). CDR3 length: 11 residues. Trimming removed 7 bases from V and 7 bases from J, with 8 bases in between. CDR1 is MNHEY and CDR2 is SVGAGI in the germline V gene. The CDR3 DNA sequence: TGTGCCAGCACTGACAGTAATGAGCAGTTCTTC. Translation: CASTDSNEQFF.

This chain connects TRBV6-5 to TRBJ2-7; D is unresolved. From germline, CDR1 is MNHEY and CDR2 SVGAGI. This CDR3 comprises 11 residues. Trimming removed 6 bases at V and 7 bases at J, with 10 bases between. The CDR3 region has the DNA TGTGCCAGCAGCTCCCTAGAGGAGCAGTACTTC. It specifies CASSSLEEQYF.

The chain uses TRBV7-9 and TRBJ2-1; D unresolved. With 5 bases removed from V and 1 base from J, the gap between germline ends came to 6 bases. The CDR3 sequence is 13 residues long. CDR1 and CDR2 from the germline V gene are SEHNR and FQNEAQ (reference sequence). For the CDR3, the DNA is TGTGCCAGCAGCCGAGGTTCCTACAATGAGCAGTTCTTC. Translating gives CASSRGSYNEQFF.

The rearrangement links TRBV28 to TRBJ1-2; 7 bases match TRBD1. This CDR3 is built from 13 residues. Germline V CDR1 and CDR2: MDHEN, SYDVKM. V trimming: 7 bases; J trimming: 4 bases; junction bases outside the gene matches: 6. CDR3 DNA: TGTGCCAGCACCCAATGGGACAGCTATGGCTACACCTTC. The encoded protein is CASTQWDSYGYTF.

V gene TRBV6-5 combines with J gene TRBJ1-4; D perhaps matches TRBD1 (5 bases). Germline V gene lookup returns CDR1 MNHEY and CDR2 SVGAGI. This CDR3 spans 14 amino acids. V lost 2 bases to trimming and J lost 8 bases, with 12 bases between them. CDR3 amino acids: CASSYGRKGEKLFF. In DNA, the CDR3 is TGTGCCAGCAGTTACGGCCGAAAGGGGGAAAAACTGTTTTTT.

The gene calls are TRBV25-1 and TRBJ1-5; D perhaps matches TRBD1 (6 bases). This CDR3 region has 13 residues. Trimming left V 5 bases short and J 6 bases short, with 11 bases between. Germline CDR1 and CDR2: MGHDK and SYGVNS. The CDR3 DNA sequence: TGTGCCAGCAGTTCAACAGGGTCTCAGCCCCAGCATTTT. Protein product: CASSSTGSQPQHF.

The gene calls are TRBV10-2 and TRBJ2-1; TRBD2 matches 9 bases. In germline, CDR1 is WSHSY, CDR2 SAAADI. The J segment lost 6 bases and the V segment lost 11 bases, leaving 14 bases of the junction unmatched. The CDR3 covers 15 residues. Written as DNA, the CDR3 is TGCGCCCGGGACAGCGGGAGGCCTGCCTGCAATGAGCAGTTCTTC. Encoded protein: CARDSGRPACNEQFF.

This clone has just a few counts. The gene calls are TRBV9 and TRBJ2-3, with 7 bases that match TRBD2. The V and J ends lost 0 bases and 7 bases, in that order; junction bases with no gene match: 5. The germline CDR1 and CDR2 sequences are SGDLS and YYNGEE. The CDR3 covers 14 residues. CDR3 in DNA: TGTGCCAGCAGCGTAGCGGGAGGAGCGTATACGCAGTATTTT. It specifies CASSVAGGAYTQYF.

This clone occurred a few times. The chain uses TRBV30 and TRBJ2-4; D gene ambiguous. The CDR3 length is 12 residues. Germline V gives CDR1 GTSNPN, CDR2 SVGIG (reference sequence). V lost 5 bases to trimming and J lost 8 bases, with 13 bases between them. The CDR3 DNA sequence: TGTGCCTGGTCGACTGCCCTAGACATTCAGTACTTC. Translation: CAWSTALDIQYF.

CDR3 region: CAWSVLTGNQPQHF. DNA of the CDR3: TGTGCCTGGAGTGTTCTGACAGGGAATCAGCCCCAGCATTTT. This sequence joins TRBV30 and TRBJ1-5; 7 positions match TRBD1. Germline V gene data show CDR1 as GTSNPN and CDR2 as SVGIG (reference sequence). V dropped 0 bases and J dropped 4; count of bases not matched to a gene: 3. There are 14 residues in the CDR3.

There are a few counts of this clone. V is TRBV6-5 and J is TRBJ1-2; no clear D. V dropped 1 base and J dropped 3 bases, with 12 bases sitting between them. From germline, CDR1 is MNHEY and CDR2 SVGAGI. CDR3 length: 15 residues. The CDR3 reads CASSYLVGEDYGYTF. CDR3 in DNA: TGTGCCAGCAGTTACTTAGTGGGAGAAGACTATGGCTACACCTTC.

V and J are TRBV29-1 and TRBJ2-1, with 9 bases aligning to TRBD2. V lost 6 bases and J lost 3; bases outside the gene matches: 6. Looked up from germline, CDR1 is SQVTM and CDR2 is ANQGSEA. This CDR3 spans 14 amino acids. This CDR3 reads CSVPRTSDYNEQFF. The CDR3 region has the DNA TGCAGCGTCCCTCGGACTAGCGACTACAATGAGCAGTTCTTC.

This chain uses TRBV30 with TRBJ2-5; maybe TRBD2 (5 bases). TRBJ2-7 explains the end of the DNA better; the J call may be wrong. The germline V gene encodes CDR1 GTSNPN and CDR2 SVGIG (reference sequence). This CDR3 has 13 residues. CDR3 nucleotides: TGTGCCTGGAACGACTATTCCTCCTACGAGCAGTACTTC. Residues: CAWNDYSSYEQYF.

This clone was observed a few times. The chain links TRBV6-5 to TRBJ1-2; TRBD1 is a possible D gene (5 bases). This CDR3 has 15 amino acids. Germline-derived CDR1 and CDR2 are MNHEY and SVGAGI. V dropped 1 base and J dropped 8 bases, with 17 bases sitting between them. The CDR3: CASSYFLDSIAGYTF. The DNA of the CDR3 is TGTGCCAGCAGTTACTTCCTAGACAGTATTGCGGGCTACACCTTC.

This clone was counted between two and nine times. V is TRBV10-3 and J is TRBJ2-1; 10 bases match TRBD2. Germline V gene lookup returns CDR1 ENHRY and CDR2 SYGVKD. Trimming took 6 bases from V and 2 from J; bases not matched to a gene: 4. CDR3 length: 15 residues. In DNA, the CDR3 is TGTGCCATCAGATCCGGGACTAGCGCCTACAATGAGCAGTTCTTC. Translated: CAIRSGTSAYNEQFF.

The chain combines TRBV4-1 with TRBJ1-4; no definite D call. Between the trimmed V and J ends, which lost 0 bases and 3 bases, there was a span of 8 bases. Germline assignment: CDR1 MGHRA and CDR2 YSYEKL. The CDR3 totals 15 residues. The CDR3 region has the DNA TGCGCCAGCAGCCAAGAGAGGGATTCTAATGAAAAACTGTTTTTT. Encoded protein: CASSQERDSNEKLFF.